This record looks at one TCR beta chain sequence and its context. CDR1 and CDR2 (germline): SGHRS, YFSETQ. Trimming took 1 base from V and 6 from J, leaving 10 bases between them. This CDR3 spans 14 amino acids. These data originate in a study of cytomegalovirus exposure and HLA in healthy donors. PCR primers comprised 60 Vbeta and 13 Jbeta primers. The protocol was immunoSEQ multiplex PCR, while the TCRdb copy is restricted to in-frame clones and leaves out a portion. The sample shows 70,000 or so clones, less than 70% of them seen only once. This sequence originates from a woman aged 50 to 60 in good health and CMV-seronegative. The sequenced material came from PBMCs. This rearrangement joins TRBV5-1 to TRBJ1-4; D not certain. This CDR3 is CASSLRLRDEKLFF. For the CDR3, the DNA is TGCGCCAGCAGCTTGCGCTTGAGGGATGAAAAACTGTTTTTT.